The 32 T cell receptor beta chains in this list originate from one sample, sequenced in a study of T-cell memory formation after mild COVID-19. TCRdb reprocessed the 5' RACE reads with MiXCR, giving one entry per CDR3 protein. The data hold tens of thousands of distinct CDR3 sequences, with about 7.3% observed a single time. The sample was PBMCs or a T cell subset sorted from them (not recorded which). The receptor source for this set is a man between 18 and 29 years old who had mild COVID-19 (a few samples of this study predate the infection). Cell type and time point are not known.

The rearrangement uses TRBV7-2 and TRBJ2-5; D is possibly TRBD2 (5 bases). The CDR3 is 13 amino acids. The V gene's germline CDR1 is SGHTA and CDR2 FQGNSA. Between the trimmed V and J ends, which lost 4 bases and 2 bases, there was a span of 8 bases. CDR3 sequence: CASSSGEQETQYF. The CDR3 coding sequence is TGTGCCAGCAGCTCCGGGGAACAAGAGACCCAGTACTTC. Full variable domain (remainder filled in from reference TRBV7-2 and TRBJ2-5): GAGVSQSPSNKVTEKGKDVELRCDPISGHTALYWYRQSLGQGLEFLIYFQGNSAPDKSGLPSDRFSAERTGGSVSTLTIQRTQQEDSAVYLCASSSGEQETQYFGPGTRLLVL.

This clonotype has ten or more counts. This chain uses TRBV7-2 with TRBJ2-5, with D perhaps given as TRBD1 or TRBD2 (5 bases each). CDR3 size: 14 residues. Between the trimmed V and J ends, which lost 0 bases and 3 bases, there was a span of 8 bases. Germline values: CDR1 SGHTA, CDR2 FQGNSA. The CDR3 loop reads CASSLAGTEETQYF. The CDR3 DNA follows: TGTGCCAGCAGCTTAGCGGGGACGGAAGAGACCCAGTACTTC.

This chain links TRBV5-5 with TRBJ2-7; D not resolved. Trimming left V 0 bases short and J 7 bases short, with 14 bases between. The CDR3 runs 14 residues. Germline loops: CDR1 SGHKS, CDR2 YYEKEE (reference sequence). The CDR3 DNA is TGTGCCAGCAGCTTGGAACCAAGTTCGAAAGAGCAGTACGTC. Translation: CASSLEPSSKEQYV.

This clonotype was observed a few times. V gene TRBV30 combines with J gene TRBJ1-2; 8 bases line up with TRBD1. The germline CDR1 and CDR2 sequences are GTSNPN and SVGIG (reference sequence). The V segment lost 2 bases and the J segment 7 bases; nucleotides outside the gene matches: 3. The CDR3 totals 12 residues. The CDR3 sequence: CAWSSGTGGYTF. The CDR3 DNA reads TGTGCCTGGAGTTCGGGGACAGGTGGCTACACCTTC. Complete variable domain (other parts from reference TRBV30 and TRBJ1-2): SQTIHQWPATLVQPVGSPLSLECTVEGTSNPNLYWYRQAAGRGLQLLFYSVGIGQISSEVPQNLSASRPQDRQFILSSKKLLLSDSGFYLCAWSSGTGGYTFGSGTRLTVV.

This clonotype has ten or more counts. This rearrangement joins TRBV7-8 to TRBJ1-5; possible D gene TRBD1, 6 bases. This CDR3 has 17 amino acids. V shed 5 bases and J shed 0 bases, with 17 bases lying between them. The germline gives CDR1 SGHVS, CDR2 FQNEAQ. The CDR3, as DNA: TGTGCCAGCAGCGCCCAAGGGCGAGGGGGTAGCAATCAGCCCCAGCATTTT. It specifies CASSAQGRGGSNQPQHF.

V is TRBV4-3 and J is TRBJ1-5; D uncertain. Germline CDR1 is LGHNA and CDR2 is YSLEER. CDR3 length: 15 residues. The V gene lost 0 bases and the J gene lost 3 bases, with 9 bases spanning the gap. In DNA, the CDR3 is TGCGCCAGCAGCCAAGATCCCACGATCAATCAGCCCCAGCATTTT. It translates to CASSQDPTINQPQHF.

This clonotype was seen a handful of times. This chain uses TRBV10-3 with TRBJ1-1, with a possible D match to TRBD1 (5 bases). Trimming shortened V by 4 bases and J by 4 bases, and 7 bases separated the two germline ends. The germline V gene encodes CDR1 ENHRY and CDR2 SYGVKD. The CDR3 is 12 amino acids. The CDR3: CAISGQGTEAFF. In nucleotides, the CDR3 is TGTGCCATCAGTGGGCAGGGCACTGAAGCTTTCTTT.

The chain links TRBV10-3 to TRBJ1-2; 10 nucleotides agree with TRBD1. Trimming took 8 bases from V and 3 from J; bases not matched to a gene: 6. The CDR3 runs to 14 residues. Germline V CDR1 and CDR2: ENHRY, SYGVKD. The CDR3 is CAIEGDRGHYGYTF. DNA of the CDR3: TGTGCCATCGAGGGGGACAGGGGCCACTATGGCTACACCTTC.

This clonotype came up many times. The chain couples TRBV5-5 to TRBJ2-5; no clear D. This CDR3 region has 14 residues. Germline loops: CDR1 SGHKS, CDR2 YYEKEE (reference sequence). Trimming removed 2 bases from V and 1 base from J, with 9 bases in between. The CDR3 sequence: CASSFRGSQETQYF. DNA for the CDR3: TGTGCCAGCAGCTTTCGTGGGTCCCAAGAGACCCAGTACTTC.

The genes are TRBV20-1 and TRBJ1-1, with D tentatively TRBD1 (6 bases). Trimming left V 6 bases short and J 5 bases short, with 16 bases between. The CDR3 has 13 amino acids. Germline lookup yields CDR1 DFQATT and CDR2 SNEGSKA (reference sequence). The CDR3 sequence is CSASQGIGTEAFF. Written as DNA, the CDR3 is TGCAGTGCCAGTCAGGGGATCGGGACTGAAGCTTTCTTT.

This clonotype was found a few times. The CDR3 protein is CASSPQGLSYEQYF. In nucleotides, the CDR3 is TGTGCCAGCAGTCCTCAGGGGCTTTCCTACGAGCAGTACTTC. The rearrangement links TRBV2 to TRBJ2-7; D possibly corresponds to TRBD1 (6 bases). Deletions cut 5 bases from V and 1 base from J, with 12 bases between. There are 14 residues in the CDR3. Per germline, CDR1 SNHLY and CDR2 FYNNEI.

The V call is TRBV7-2, the J call TRBJ2-1; D call uncertain. CDR3 length equals 14 residues. The germline V gene has CDR1 SGHTA and CDR2 FQGNSA. Trimming took 1 base from V and 13 from J, leaving 17 bases between them. The CDR3 sequence: CASSLEWHQETQFF. Written as DNA, the CDR3 is TGTGCCAGCAGCTTAGAATGGCACCAAGAGACCCAGTTCTTC.

Ten or more counts support this clonotype. The chain carries TRBV5-1 and TRBJ2-3; no clear D. This CDR3 contains 15 residues. V lost 4 bases to trimming and J lost 0 bases, with 12 bases between them. The germline V gene encodes CDR1 SGHRS and CDR2 YFSETQ. The CDR3 sequence: CASSNGPGSTDTQYF. For the CDR3, the DNA is TGCGCCAGCAGCAACGGACCCGGTAGCACAGATACGCAGTATTTT.

There are many counts of this clonotype. The V and J genes are TRBV9 and TRBJ2-3; D not resolved. The CDR3 has 15 amino acids. Trimming cost V 4 bases and J 2 bases, with 14 bases left between them. Germline V CDR1 and CDR2: SGDLS, YYNGEE. The CDR3: CASSPRLTYTDTQYF. The DNA of the CDR3 is TGTGCCAGCAGCCCGCGACTCACTTACACAGATACGCAGTATTTT.

This clonotype turned up a few times. This chain joins TRBV7-9 and TRBJ2-3; D possibly corresponds to TRBD1 (6 bases). The length of the CDR3 is 13 residues. CDR1 is SEHNR and CDR2 is FQNEAQ in the germline V gene (reference sequence). V was shortened by 5 bases and J by 3 bases, with 9 bases between the two germline ends. DNA for the CDR3: TGTGCCAGCAGCCCACAGGGAACAGATACGCAGTATTTT. This translates into CASSPQGTDTQYF.

This chain links TRBV4-3 with TRBJ1-2, with a tentative D call TRBD1 (6 bases). The CDR3 consists of 17 residues. The V and J ends lost 0 bases and 4 bases respectively, with 18 bases between them. The germline gives CDR1 LGHNA, CDR2 YSLEER. In nucleotides, the CDR3 is TGCGCCAGCAGCCAAGAGTACCGGCCAGGGGAGATCTATGGCTACACCTTC. Its protein is CASSQEYRPGEIYGYTF.

J is TRBJ1-2 and V is TRBV9, with 9 bases fitting TRBD1. The length of the CDR3 is 16 residues. Germline V gene data show CDR1 as SGDLS and CDR2 as YYNGEE. Trimming removed 3 bases from V and 7 bases from J; junction bases left unmatched: 13. The CDR3 here is CASSAGGGQGTSGYTF. CDR3 nucleotides: TGTGCCAGCAGCGCTGGGGGAGGACAGGGGACAAGTGGCTACACCTTC.

This clonotype has ten or more counts. This rearrangement joins TRBV5-5 to TRBJ1-1; D ambiguous. Germline lookup yields CDR1 SGHKS and CDR2 YYEKEE (reference sequence). This CDR3 comprises 15 residues. V was shortened by 4 bases and J by 2 bases, with 15 bases between the two germline ends. CDR3 coding DNA: TGTGCCAGCAGCCTTGTTGGGCTGCCTAACACTGAAGCTTTCTTT. This translates into CASSLVGLPNTEAFF.

This clonotype was observed a few times. The chain uses TRBV29-1 and TRBJ1-1, with 7 positions matching TRBD1. Germline CDR1 SQVTM, CDR2 ANQGSEA. The ends lost 7 bases at V and 3 bases at J; junction bases unmatched: 11. The CDR3 sequence is 14 residues long. The CDR3 DNA sequence: TGCAGCGCTCTTAGGGGGCTAGCGTACACTGAAGCTTTCTTT. Its translation: CSALRGLAYTEAFF.

This clonotype showed up many times. This chain links TRBV5-6 with TRBJ2-1; D may be TRBD1 (6 bases). V was clipped by 4 bases and J by 8 bases, with 10 bases between them. This CDR3 contains 12 residues. Germline CDR1 SGHDT, CDR2 YYEEEE. The CDR3 sequence: CASSPRGDEQFF. The CDR3 nucleotides read TGTGCCAGCAGCCCCAGGGGTGATGAGCAGTTCTTC.

The chain has TRBV18 and TRBJ1-3, with 9 bases that match TRBD1. Germline loops: CDR1 KGHSH, CDR2 LQKENI. V lost 3 bases, J lost 3 bases, and 6 bases stayed unmatched. The CDR3 is made up of 16 amino acids. The CDR3 bases are TGTGCCAGCTCACCTCCTAGACAGGGGGTTGGAAACACCATATATTTT. Its protein product is CASSPPRQGVGNTIYF.

A few counts support this clonotype. The rearrangement joins TRBV6-6 to TRBJ1-5, with 10 bases identical to TRBD1. This CDR3 region has 15 residues. With 6 bases clipped from V and 1 base from J, the junction kept 3 bases outside the gene matches. CDR1 MNHNY and CDR2 SVGAGI come from the germline V gene (reference sequence). For the CDR3, the DNA is TGTGCCAGCAGGGGACAGGGGAGAAGCAATCAGCCCCAGCATTTT. This translates into CASRGQGRSNQPQHF.

The chain uses TRBV18 and TRBJ1-1; D might be TRBD1 (5 bases). CDR1 and CDR2 from the germline V gene are KGHSH and LQKENI. V was shortened by 1 base and J by 1 base, with 7 bases between the two germline ends. This CDR3 region has 14 residues. CDR3 sequence (DNA): TGTGCCAGCTCACCACTGACAGAGAACACTGAAGCTTTCTTT. Its protein is CASSPLTENTEAFF.

Ten or more counts support this clonotype. The V call is TRBV29-1, the J call TRBJ2-7; tentatively, D is TRBD2 (6 bases). Trimming cost V 0 bases and J 0 bases, with 12 bases left between them. This CDR3 has 15 residues. Germline loops: CDR1 SQVTM, CDR2 ANQGSEA. CDR3 sequence (DNA): TGCAGCGTTGAAGATCCCGGGGGAAGCTCCTACGAGCAGTACTTC. Its protein is CSVEDPGGSSYEQYF.

The rearrangement uses TRBV12-3 or TRBV12-4 and TRBJ2-1; TRBD2 aligns across 15 bases. V gave up 5 bases and J gave up 11 bases; unmatched junction bases: 4. The CDR3 is 14 residues long. CDR3 region: CASSPGTSGGKQFF. DNA for the CDR3: TGTGCCAGCAGTCCCGGGACTAGCGGGGGGAAGCAGTTCTTC.

V usage is TRBV5-1 and J usage is TRBJ2-5; D remains unclear. Germline loops: CDR1 SGHRS, CDR2 YFSETQ. CDR3 length: 14 residues. V lost 4 bases to trimming and J lost 4 bases, with 14 bases between them. The CDR3 region is CASSPGVMGETQYF. The CDR3 nucleotides read TGCGCCAGCAGCCCTGGGGTAATGGGAGAGACCCAGTACTTC.

The gene calls are TRBV6-1 and TRBJ2-2; no definite D call. This CDR3 contains 15 residues. The V end lost 0 bases, the J end lost 7 bases, and 12 bases lay between the germline ends. Germline CDR1 and CDR2: MNHNS and SASEGT. The DNA for the CDR3 is TGTGCCAGCAGTGAAGCGGAACCAGTTGTCGGGGAGCTGTTTTTT. This gives the protein CASSEAEPVVGELFF.

The chain recombines TRBV27 with TRBJ1-1; tentatively, D is TRBD1 (6 bases). Germline CDR1 and CDR2: MNHEY and SMNVEV (reference sequence). The CDR3 is made up of 15 amino acids. The V and J ends lost 4 bases and 5 bases respectively, with 17 bases between them. CDR3 nucleotides: TGTGCCAGCAGTTCGGCCCCACAGGGAGATACTGAAGCTTTCTTT. Amino acids: CASSSAPQGDTEAFF.

This clonotype was counted only a few times. CDR3 loop: CASSQEASGGLGELFF. Here the CDR3 DNA reads TGTGCCAGCAGCCAAGAAGCTAGCGGGGGCCTCGGGGAGCTGTTTTTT. The chain carries TRBV4-2 and TRBJ2-2; the match to TRBD2 covers 10 bases. This CDR3 is built from 16 residues. Looked up from germline, CDR1 is LGHNA and CDR2 is YNFKEQ. V lost 0 bases to trimming and J lost 7 bases; unmatched junction nucleotides: 5.

There are many counts of this clonotype. This chain links TRBV11-2 with TRBJ2-3; possibly TRBD1 for D (5 bases). Germline lookup yields CDR1 SGHAT and CDR2 FQNNGV. Trimming shortened V by 0 bases and J by 4 bases, and 17 bases separated the two germline ends. This CDR3 has 17 residues. The CDR3 reads CASSLDVGRARADTQYF. CDR3 DNA: TGTGCCAGCAGCTTAGATGTCGGCAGGGCTCGAGCAGATACGCAGTATTTT.

This clonotype was found a few times. V and J are TRBV18 and TRBJ1-2; no reliable D call. CDR3 length equals 14 residues. The germline V and J ends were trimmed by 0 bases and 4 bases, with 9 bases remaining between them. The germline V gene has CDR1 KGHSH and CDR2 LQKENI. CDR3 residues: CASSPPSGSYGYTF. CDR3 DNA sequence: TGTGCCAGCTCACCACCTTCGGGGTCCTATGGCTACACCTTC.

This clonotype has ten or more counts. V is TRBV5-1 and J is TRBJ2-7; D is unresolved. This CDR3 is built from 13 residues. Looked up from germline, CDR1 is SGHRS and CDR2 is YFSETQ. The V and J ends lost 0 bases and 0 bases respectively, with 4 bases between them. CDR3 sequence reads: CASSLGSSYEQYF. In DNA, the CDR3 is TGCGCCAGCAGCTTGGGCAGCTCCTACGAGCAGTACTTC.